Listed here are 20 T cell receptor beta chains from one sample, sequenced in a study of blood T cell repertoires in COVID-19. The repertoire was sequenced with immunoSEQ multiplex PCR; TCRdb's copy has only in-frame clones and lacks some. The repertoire holds roughly 100,000 clones, with about four fifths as singletons. Material for sequencing was peripheral blood. These receptors were taken from a woman older than 75 with acute or convalescent COVID-19.

The V and J genes are TRBV7-9 and TRBJ2-7; D may be TRBD1 (5 bases). The CDR3 extends over 13 amino acids. With 3 bases removed from V and 0 bases from J, the gap between germline ends came to 6 bases. CDR1 is SEHNR, CDR2 FQNEAQ, per germline (reference sequence). The CDR3 protein is CASSFDSSYEQYV. The CDR3 nucleotides read TGTGCCAGCAGCTTTGACAGCTCCTACGAGCAGTACGTC.

In this sample, this clone turned up once. The chain joins TRBV5-1 to TRBJ2-3, with 8 nucleotides matching TRBD2. This CDR3 contains 16 residues. J gave up 1 base and V 4 bases, and 8 bases lay outside the gene matches. The germline gives CDR1 SGHRS, CDR2 YFSETQ. The CDR3 reads CASSPGTRDGTDTQYF. The CDR3, as DNA: TGCGCCAGCAGCCCCGGGACTAGAGACGGCACAGATACGCAGTATTTT.

This clone was found a few times. The V call is TRBV27, the J call TRBJ2-7; 7 bases agree with TRBD1. After removal of 6 bases from V and 3 bases from J, the junction contained 8 bases not matched to a gene. The CDR3 length is 14 residues. Per the germline V gene, CDR1 is MNHEY and CDR2 is SMNVEV (reference sequence). The CDR3 nucleotides read TGTGCCAGCAGAAAGACAGGGATGGGCTACGAGCAGTACTTC. Translation: CASRKTGMGYEQYF.

The chain has TRBV19 and TRBJ2-7; 9 positions agree with TRBD2. Germline CDR1 is LNHDA and CDR2 is SQIVND (reference sequence). Losses at the gene ends were 3 bases for V and 3 bases for J; bases not matched to a gene: 6. The length of the CDR3 is 15 residues. CDR3 loop: CASSMKREVYYEQYF. The CDR3 nucleotides read TGTGCCAGTAGTATGAAGCGGGAGGTCTACTACGAGCAGTACTTC.

The CDR3 reads CAWSAGEKRTQYF. In DNA form, the CDR3 reads TGTGCCTGGAGTGCCGGGGAGAAGCGGACCCAGTACTTC. The chain couples TRBV30 to TRBJ2-5; D may be TRBD2 (5 bases). This CDR3 spans 13 amino acids. The V gene's germline CDR1 is GTSNPN and CDR2 SVGIG (reference sequence). Deletions cut 1 base from V and 7 bases from J, with 13 bases between. Filled out from reference TRBV30 and TRBJ2-5, the complete variable domain reads SQTIHQWPATLVQPVGSPLSLECTVEGTSNPNLYWYRQAAGRGLQLLFYSVGIGQISSEVPQNLSASRPQDRQFILSSKKLLLSDSGFYLCAWSAGEKRTQYFGPGTRLLVL.

The rearrangement uses TRBV27 and TRBJ2-1, with D perhaps matching TRBD2 (5 bases). Germline assignment: CDR1 MNHEY and CDR2 SMNVEV (reference sequence). This CDR3 spans 15 amino acids. Between the trimmed V and J ends, which lost 1 base and 4 bases, there was a span of 11 bases. CDR3 loop: CASSLWLAEYNEQFF. The CDR3 DNA sequence: TGTGCCAGCAGTTTATGGCTAGCAGAGTACAATGAGCAGTTCTTC.

This CDR3 reads CASRLIGDTIYF. CDR3 coding DNA: TGTGCCAGCAGACTTATCGGGGACACCATATATTTT. This sequence joins TRBV12-3 or TRBV12-4 and TRBJ1-3; D not resolved. The CDR3 has 12 amino acids. The V end lost 6 bases, the J end lost 8 bases, and 11 bases lay between the germline ends.

The chain employs TRBV3-1 (or the pseudogene TRBV3-2) and TRBJ1-3, with D maybe TRBD1 (5 bases). Germline assignment: CDR1 LGHDT and CDR2 YNNKEL (reference sequence). The CDR3 consists of 13 residues. V lost 4 bases and J lost 1, with 5 bases in between. As DNA, the CDR3 is TGTGCCAGCAGCCGGACATCTGGAAACACCATATATTTT. It is translated as CASSRTSGNTIYF.

This chain uses TRBV4-3 with TRBJ2-3, with 9 bases aligning to TRBD2. Germline V gene lookup returns CDR1 LGHNA and CDR2 YSLEER. V lost 3 bases and J lost 6; bases outside the gene matches: 7. The CDR3 has 15 residues. CDR3 in amino acids: CASSQGTSIGDTQYF. In DNA form, the CDR3 reads TGCGCCAGCAGCCAGGGGACTAGCATAGGTGATACGCAGTATTTT.

CDR3 DNA sequence: TGTGCCAGCAGCCCCTGGGACAGGGGCGGGAGGGATACGCAGTATTTT. Protein: CASSPWDRGGRDTQYF. The V gene is TRBV5-8, the J gene TRBJ2-3; 10 bases line up with TRBD1. CDR3 length: 16 residues. Germline lookup yields CDR1 SGHTS and CDR2 YDEGEE. The ends lost 4 bases at V and 6 bases at J; junction bases unmatched: 11.

J is TRBJ2-3 and V is TRBV20-1, with TRBD2 as a possible D gene (6 bases). CDR1 and CDR2 (germline): DFQATT, SNEGSKA (reference sequence). The V end lost 3 bases, the J end lost 6 bases, and 16 bases lay between the germline ends. The CDR3 consists of 14 residues. CDR3: CSASIPLGGDTQYF. Written as DNA, the CDR3 is TGCAGTGCTAGTATCCCTCTAGGAGGGGATACGCAGTATTTT.

This clone has a single count. This chain's CDR3 is CASSPRQLMNTEAFF. The CDR3 DNA reads as TGCGCCAGCAGCCCCAGGCAGCTTATGAACACTGAAGCTTTCTTT. This chain uses TRBV5-1 with TRBJ1-1; D is undetermined. The germline V gene has CDR1 SGHRS and CDR2 YFSETQ. CDR3 length equals 15 residues. The V end lost 4 bases, the J end lost 0 bases, and 13 bases lay between the germline ends. Full variable domain (missing parts from reference TRBV5-1 and TRBJ1-1): KAGVTQTPRYLIKTRGQQVTLSCSPISGHRSVSWYQQTPGQGLQFLFEYFSETQRNKGNFPGRFSGRQFSNSRSEMNVSTLELGDSALYLCASSPRQLMNTEAFFGQGTRLTVV.

The V call is TRBV3-1 (or the pseudogene TRBV3-2), the J call TRBJ2-4; possible D gene TRBD2, 5 bases. CDR1 is LGHDT and CDR2 is YNNKEL in the germline V gene (reference sequence). The ends were cut back, 1 base at V and 0 bases at J, with 13 bases in the middle. The CDR3 consists of 17 residues. CDR3 in DNA: TGTGCCAGCAGCCAAGGCGGGTCTAGGCTAGCCAAAAACATTCAGTACTTC. Translation: CASSQGGSRLAKNIQYF.

Here the CDR3 reads CAIRGLAVYNEQFF. The CDR3 region has the DNA TGTGCCATCAGGGGACTAGCGGTCTACAATGAGCAGTTCTTC. This chain connects TRBV10-3 to TRBJ2-1, with 11 bases identical to TRBD2. The germline gives CDR1 ENHRY, CDR2 SYGVKD. The CDR3 extends over 14 amino acids. The junction had 1 base not matched to a gene; V was cut back by 6 bases and J by 3 bases.

The chain has TRBV6-5 and TRBJ2-7, with 9 bases that match TRBD1. This CDR3 is 13 amino acids long. The V segment lost 5 bases and the J segment 3 bases; nucleotides outside the gene matches: 2. CDR1 is MNHEY, CDR2 SVGAGI, per germline. The CDR3 loop reads CASSRDRDYEQYV. The CDR3 nucleotides read TGTGCCAGCAGTAGGGACAGGGACTACGAGCAGTACGTC.

This chain uses TRBV18 with TRBJ2-3, with 8 bases lining up with TRBD2. V gave up 6 bases and J gave up 0 bases; unmatched junction bases: 8. The CDR3 is 16 residues long. From germline, CDR1 is KGHSH and CDR2 LQKENI. CDR3 coding DNA: TGTGCCAGCTCCCCGCGCGGGAGGCCGAGCACAGATACGCAGTATTTT. This codes for CASSPRGRPSTDTQYF.

This sequence joins TRBV18 and TRBJ1-4, with D maybe TRBD1 (6 bases). CDR1 is KGHSH, CDR2 LQKENI, per germline. This CDR3 comprises 13 residues. Trimming shortened V by 6 bases and J by 8 bases, and 13 bases separated the two germline ends. The CDR3 DNA sequence: TGTGCCAGCTCTCGGGACACCGGAGAAAAACTGTTTTTT. This gives the protein CASSRDTGEKLFF.

CDR3 in DNA: TGTGCCACCAGATCACCGGGGGACACTGAAGCTTTCTTT. Amino acids: CATRSPGDTEAFF. This chain connects TRBV24-1 to TRBJ1-1; D perhaps matches TRBD1 (5 bases). The CDR3 runs to 13 residues. Germline CDR1 and CDR2: KGHDR and SFDVKD. The ends were cut back, 7 bases at V and 3 bases at J, with 11 bases in the middle.

The chain joins TRBV5-5 to TRBJ2-1, with TRBD1 matching 9 bases. The CDR3 is 16 amino acids. Losses at the gene ends were 5 bases for V and 4 bases for J; bases not matched to a gene: 10. CDR1 and CDR2 (germline): SGHKS, YYEKEE (reference sequence). The CDR3 here is CASRKIQGAVYNEQFF. The CDR3 DNA follows: TGTGCCAGCAGGAAAATACAGGGGGCGGTTTACAATGAGCAGTTCTTC. Using reference TRBV5-5 and TRBJ2-1 for the parts outside the CDR3, the full variable domain is DAGVTQSPTHLIKTRGQQVTLRCSPISGHKSVSWYQQVLGQGPQFIFQYYEKEERGRGNFPDRFSARQFPNYSSELNVNALLLGDSALYLCASRKIQGAVYNEQFFGPGTRLTVL.

The rearrangement uses TRBV6-5 and TRBJ2-5, with D perhaps matching TRBD1 (6 bases). Between the trimmed V and J ends, which lost 5 bases and 1 base, there was a span of 8 bases. Germline V gene sequence: CDR1 MNHEY, CDR2 SVGAGI. The CDR3 runs to 13 residues. The DNA for the CDR3 is TGTGCCAGCAGTACCAGGGGCCAAGAGACCCAGTACTTC. It codes for CASSTRGQETQYF.